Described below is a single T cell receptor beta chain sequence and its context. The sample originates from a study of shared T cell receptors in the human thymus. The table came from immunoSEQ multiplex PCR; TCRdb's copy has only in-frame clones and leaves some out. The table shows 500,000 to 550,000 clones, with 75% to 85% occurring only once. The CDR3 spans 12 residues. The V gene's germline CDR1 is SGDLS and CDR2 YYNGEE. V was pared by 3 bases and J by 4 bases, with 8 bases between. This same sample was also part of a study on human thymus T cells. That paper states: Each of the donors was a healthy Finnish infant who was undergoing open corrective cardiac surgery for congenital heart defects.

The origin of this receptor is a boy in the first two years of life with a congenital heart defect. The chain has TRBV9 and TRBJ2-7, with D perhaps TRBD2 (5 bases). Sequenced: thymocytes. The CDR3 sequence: CASSAPGYEQYF. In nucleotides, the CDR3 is TGTGCCAGCAGCGCTCCGGGGTACGAGCAGTACTTC.